What follows are 32 T cell receptor beta chains derived from one specimen sequenced in a study of metastatic and nonmetastatic thyroid tumors. TCRdb re-called clones via MiXCR from the PCR reads. The table shows approximately 41,000 clones, with 28% occurring only once. All patients reached thyroid surgery having received no treatment beforehand. Sequenced: blood. These receptors were taken from a male donor with papillary thyroid cancer or a benign thyroid nodule (not recorded which). Some clones in this sample may be carry-over from other donors' samples.

On this clone itself: Mismatch with germline at one junction end may stem from a read error. The V gene is TRBV11-2, the J gene TRBJ2-3, with 9 bases matching TRBD2. The CDR3 length is 17 residues. The V gene's germline CDR1 is SGHAT and CDR2 FQNNGV. CDR3: CASSLVRFSGSTDPQDF. For the CDR3, the DNA is TGTGCCAGCAGCTTAGTAAGGTTTAGCGGGAGCACAGATCCGCAGGATTTT.

By frequency in the sample, this clone is medium-sized. The genes are TRBV9 and TRBJ1-2; D unresolved. This CDR3 has 16 residues. V shed 3 bases and J shed 8 bases, with 23 bases lying between them. The germline gives CDR1 SGDLS, CDR2 YYNGEE. This CDR3 reads CASSALGSEGGLGYTF. The CDR3 region has the DNA TGTGCCAGCAGCGCCCTGGGGTCGGAGGGCGGATTGGGCTACACCTTC.

The V call is TRBV5-1, the J call TRBJ1-2; no definite D call. Between the trimmed V and J ends, which lost 4 bases and 4 bases, there was a span of 8 bases. The CDR3 has 12 residues. Germline CDR1 reads SGHRS; CDR2 reads YFSETQ. The CDR3 is CASSPDTYGYTF. The CDR3 nucleotides read TGCGCCAGCAGCCCAGACACCTATGGCTACACCTTC. Full variable domain (remainder filled in from reference TRBV5-1 and TRBJ1-2): KAGVTQTPRYLIKTRGQQVTLSCSPISGHRSVSWYQQTPGQGLQFLFEYFSETQRNKGNFPGRFSGRQFSNSRSEMNVSTLELGDSALYLCASSPDTYGYTFGSGTRLTVV.

This clone was seen at least ten times. The V call is TRBV7-2, the J call TRBJ1-1, with D uncertain. Trimming removed 5 bases at V and 3 bases at J, with 10 bases between. CDR1 SGHTA and CDR2 FQGNSA come from the germline V gene. CDR3 size: 13 residues. The CDR3 protein is CASSPRADTEAFF. Here the CDR3 DNA reads TGTGCCAGCAGCCCCCGGGCGGACACTGAAGCTTTCTTT.

The V call is TRBV30, the J call TRBJ1-4, with D possibly being TRBD1 (6 bases). V lost 2 bases, J lost 7 bases, and 14 bases lay in between. This CDR3 has 14 amino acids. Germline V lookup: CDR1 GTSNPN, CDR2 SVGIG (reference sequence). The CDR3 nucleotides are TGTGCCTGGAGTATACAGGGCTTGAGTGAAAAACTGTTTTTT. Protein product: CAWSIQGLSEKLFF.

This chain joins TRBV5-1 and TRBJ2-3; TRBD1 matches at 7 bases. The junction had 11 bases not matched to a gene; V was cut back by 8 bases and J by 5 bases. Germline CDR1 and CDR2: SGHRS and YFSETQ. CDR3 size: 14 residues. The CDR3 here is CARCSTDRVDTQYF. CDR3 sequence (DNA): TGCGCCAGGTGCTCCACCGACAGGGTAGATACGCAGTATTTT. Full variable domain (missing parts from reference TRBV5-1 and TRBJ2-3): KAGVTQTPRYLIKTRGQQVTLSCSPISGHRSVSWYQQTPGQGLQFLFEYFSETQRNKGNFPGRFSGRQFSNSRSEMNVSTLELGDSALYLCARCSTDRVDTQYFGPGTRLTVL.

In this sample, this clone turned up a few times. The chain combines TRBV28 with TRBJ1-1, with 10 bases identical to TRBD1. Germline CDR1 reads MDHEN; CDR2 reads SYDVKM. The CDR3 runs 15 residues. V shed 7 bases and J 10 bases; nucleotides not matched to a gene: 15. The CDR3 nucleotides are TGTGCCAGCATCCTGACAGGGGGCTCATTACCAAGAGCTTTCTTT. Translated, it gives CASILTGGSLPRAFF.

In its sample, this clone was seen many times. The genes are TRBV2 and TRBJ2-2; D is undetermined. The V end lost 4 bases, the J end lost 0 bases, and 9 bases lay between the germline ends. The CDR3 consists of 15 residues. Germline V lookup: CDR1 SNHLY, CDR2 FYNNEI. CDR3 in DNA: TGTGCCAGCAGTGGTAGGGCATCGAACACCGGGGAGCTGTTTTTT. Translated, it gives CASSGRASNTGELFF.

This clone was seen a few times. CDR3 protein: CASTKIPGQGLDEQFF. The DNA for the CDR3 is TGTGCCAGCACTAAAATTCCGGGACAGGGGCTTGATGAGCAGTTCTTC. The chain employs TRBV6-2 or TRBV6-3 and TRBJ2-1, with TRBD1 matching over 10 bases. Germline V gene sequence: CDR1 MNHEY, CDR2 SVGEGT. V was clipped by 7 bases and J by 8 bases; unmatched bases: 14. The CDR3 runs to 16 residues.

To note about this clone: An end of the junction does not agree with germline; a read error may underlie this. This sequence joins TRBV11-3 and TRBJ2-3; no clear D gene. This CDR3 spans 14 amino acids. Looked up from germline, CDR1 is SGHNT and CDR2 is YENEEA. The CDR3 region is CARRLDPRTDTQFF. CDR3 bases: TGTGCCAGGAGATTAGATCCTAGAACAGATACGCAGTTTTTT.

This clone was detected only a few times. The chain recombines TRBV6-1 with TRBJ1-5, with D possibly being TRBD1 (6 bases). V gave up 6 bases and J gave up 6 bases, with 9 bases separating them. Germline CDR1 and CDR2: MNHNS and SASEGT. The CDR3 contains 12 residues. The CDR3 loop reads CASRGGSQPQHF. CDR3 DNA sequence: TGTGCCAGCAGGGGGGGCAGTCAGCCCCAGCATTTT.

Note on this clone: One end of the junction is discordant with germline, which a read error may explain. J is TRBJ1-2 and V is TRBV11-1; the match to TRBD1 covers 9 bases. Per the germline V gene, CDR1 is SGHAT and CDR2 is FQDESV (reference sequence). This CDR3 contains 14 residues. This CDR3 is CASSFTGGGLGYAF. CDR3 sequence (DNA): TGTGCCAGCAGCTTCACAGGGGGCGGCCTTGGCTACGCCTTC.

This clone is medium-sized (0.01 to 0.1%) in the sample. The chain combines TRBV6-1 with TRBJ2-7; TRBD1 agrees at 11 bases. Trimming cost V 4 bases and J 0 bases; bases outside gene matches: 2. This CDR3 is built from 15 residues. The V gene's germline CDR1 is MNHNS and CDR2 SASEGT. CDR3 sequence reads: CASSAGTGGSYEQYF. The DNA for the CDR3 is TGTGCCAGCAGTGCCGGGACAGGGGGCTCCTACGAGCAGTACTTC.

This chain links TRBV27 with TRBJ2-7; 12 nucleotides agree with TRBD2. The length of the CDR3 is 16 residues. J gave up 3 bases and V 5 bases, and 8 bases lay outside the gene matches. CDR1 is MNHEY, CDR2 SMNVEV, per germline (reference sequence). CDR3: CASSPKLAGGLYEQYF. The CDR3, as DNA: TGTGCCAGCAGTCCCAAACTAGCGGGAGGACTCTACGAGCAGTACTTC.

This clone came up many times. This chain uses TRBV20-1 with TRBJ1-4, with D possibly TRBD1 on 5 matching bases. Trimming left V 2 bases short and J 10 bases short, with 14 bases between. Germline assignment: CDR1 DFQATT and CDR2 SNEGSKA (reference sequence). The CDR3 consists of 13 residues. The CDR3 spells CSARQRLGGKLFF. The DNA for the CDR3 is TGCAGTGCTAGACAACGGCTTGGGGGAAAACTGTTTTTT.

This clone was detected ten times or more. This rearrangement joins TRBV6-1 to TRBJ1-1; TRBD1 might be the D (5 bases). V lost 4 bases, J lost 4 bases, and 10 bases lay in between. Germline lookup yields CDR1 MNHNS and CDR2 SASEGT. The CDR3 spans 13 residues. The DNA for the CDR3 is TGTGCCAGCAGTGCCCAGGGTTTCACTGAAGCTTTCTTT. Its translation is CASSAQGFTEAFF.

This clone ranks as medium-sized. This chain links TRBV30 with TRBJ1-6; possible D gene TRBD1, 5 bases. The CDR3 has 15 amino acids. V shed 8 bases and J shed 9 bases, with 23 bases lying between them. CDR1 is GTSNPN, CDR2 SVGIG, per germline (reference sequence). The CDR3 coding sequence is TGTGCCGGAGGCGCGGCGGGGCAACGGACTTCACCCCTCCACTTT. This gives the protein CAGGAAGQRTSPLHF.

The J gene is TRBJ2-7, the V gene TRBV24-1, with 9 bases aligning to TRBD1. Losses at the gene ends were 4 bases for V and 6 bases for J; bases not matched to a gene: 6. CDR3 length: 14 amino acids. Germline V lookup: CDR1 KGHDR, CDR2 SFDVKD. DNA for the CDR3: TGTGCCACCAGTGACCCGGGACAGGGTTTCGAGCAGTACTTC. Translating gives CATSDPGQGFEQYF.

The CDR3 DNA is TGTGCCAGCATGGACGGGGTTCAGGGCCCCCAGCATTTT. Protein sequence: CASMDGVQGPQHF. The chain employs TRBV28 and TRBJ1-5; TRBD1 is a possible D gene (5 bases). The CDR3 is 13 residues long. Trimming took off 7 bases at V and 10 bases at J, with 17 bases between the two ends. CDR1 MDHEN and CDR2 SYDVKM come from the germline V gene.

The chain is built from TRBV7-3 and TRBJ1-2; 9 bases agree with TRBD1. CDR1 is SGHTA, CDR2 FQGTGA, per germline. The CDR3 contains 14 residues. V was clipped by 5 bases and J by 10 bases; unmatched bases: 11. DNA of the CDR3: TGTGCCAGCAGCGTCGGGGGACAGGGATATTTCTACACCTTC. It encodes CASSVGGQGYFYTF.

This clone was picked up many times. The chain uses TRBV19 and TRBJ2-7; D perhaps matches TRBD1 (5 bases). Germline V gene sequence: CDR1 LNHDA, CDR2 SQIVND (reference sequence). This CDR3 region has 13 residues. V lost 10 bases and J 2 bases, leaving 15 bases between the germline ends. CDR3: CANKGPDPYEQYF. CDR3 coding DNA: TGTGCCAACAAGGGGCCCGACCCCTACGAGCAGTACTTC. Using reference TRBV19 and TRBJ2-7 for the parts outside the CDR3, the full variable domain is DGGITQSPKYLFRKEGQNVTLSCEQNLNHDAMYWYRQDPGQGLRLIYYSQIVNDFQKGDIAEGYSVSREKKESFPLTVTSAQKNPTAFYLCANKGPDPYEQYFGPGTRLTVT.

This clone ranks as medium-sized (0.01 to 0.1%). The J gene is TRBJ1-2, the V gene TRBV5-1; TRBD1 might be the D (6 bases). CDR1 and CDR2 (germline): SGHRS, YFSETQ. There are 13 residues in the CDR3. The V end lost 0 bases, the J end lost 7 bases, and 10 bases lay between the germline ends. CDR3 DNA sequence: TGCGCCAGCAGCTTGGGGGGGGGCCGTGGCTACACCTTC. It yields the protein CASSLGGGRGYTF.

The table lists this clone with many counts. The chain uses TRBV5-1 and TRBJ1-1; D ambiguous. V gave up 5 bases and J gave up 5 bases, with 13 bases separating them. From germline, CDR1 is SGHRS and CDR2 YFSETQ. This CDR3 is built from 13 residues. The CDR3 sequence: CASRWIERTEAFF. CDR3 DNA sequence: TGCGCCAGCAGGTGGATAGAGAGGACTGAAGCTTTCTTT.

This clone was detected ten times or more. The chain recombines TRBV20-1 with TRBJ2-5; D assignment may be TRBD1 or TRBD2 (5 bases each). Germline CDR1 and CDR2: DFQATT and SNEGSKA (reference sequence). This CDR3 region has 14 residues. Trimming removed 6 bases at V and 4 bases at J, with 18 bases between. CDR3 region: CSAEPQGDLETQYF. CDR3 DNA: TGCAGTGCCGAACCTCAAGGGGACCTAGAGACCCAGTACTTC.

About this clone itself: At one end the junction does not follow the germline gene, possibly because of a read error. The rearrangement joins TRBV4-1 to TRBJ2-2; D is possibly TRBD2 (5 bases). The V gene's germline CDR1 is MGHRA and CDR2 YSYEKL. The CDR3 runs to 13 residues. CDR3 sequence reads: CASSQVFYGELFF. The CDR3 bases are TGCGCCAGCAGCCAAGTATTTTACGGGGAGCTGTTTTTC.

By share, this clone counts as medium-sized. The CDR3 DNA follows: TGTGCCAGCAGTTACGGGGCAGCGGCTGAAGCTTTCTTT. This sequence encodes CASSYGAAAEAFF. V gene TRBV6-2 or TRBV6-3 combines with J gene TRBJ1-1; the D gene is possibly TRBD1 (5 bases). Germline CDR1 is MNHEY and CDR2 is SVGEGT. CDR3 length: 13 amino acids. Trimming cost V 2 bases and J 6 bases, with 10 bases left between them.

In this sample, this clone turned up a few times. This may be a read error: a much more frequent sequence differs by one nucleotide. The identical CDR3 is also encoded by other nucleotide sequences in the sample. V and J are TRBV7-9 and TRBJ2-5, with 11 nucleotides matching TRBD2. Germline V gene sequence: CDR1 SEHNR, CDR2 FQNEAQ (reference sequence). V was clipped by 5 bases and J by 4 bases; unmatched bases: 9. The CDR3 runs 16 residues. CDR3 coding DNA: TGTGCCAGCAGCCCCGGGACTAGCGGTGGGGCAGAGACCCAGTACTTC. This encodes CASSPGTSGGAETQYF.

There are many counts of this clone. The chain has TRBV4-1 and TRBJ2-7, with 7 bases aligning to TRBD2. V lost 4 bases to trimming and J lost 5 bases; unmatched junction nucleotides: 8. The CDR3 covers 14 residues. The germline V gene encodes CDR1 MGHRA and CDR2 YSYEKL. The CDR3 protein is CASSPLGGFDEQYF. For the CDR3, the DNA is TGCGCCAGCAGCCCCCTCGGGGGGTTCGACGAGCAGTACTTC.

This clone has ten or more counts. Additional DNA sequences in this sample encode the identical CDR3. This chain connects TRBV20-1 to TRBJ2-6, with D possibly TRBD2 on 6 matching bases. This CDR3 is 16 amino acids long. The germline V gene encodes CDR1 DFQATT and CDR2 SNEGSKA (reference sequence). V was trimmed by 0 bases and J by 0 bases, leaving 9 bases between them. CDR3 sequence: CSARDHGGSGANVLTF. CDR3 bases: TGCAGTGCTAGAGATCACGGGGGCTCTGGGGCCAACGTCCTGACTTTC.

CDR3 loop: CASSIFQPNTEAFF. The CDR3 DNA is TGTGCCAGTAGTATTTTCCAGCCGAACACTGAAGCTTTCTTT. V gene TRBV19 combines with J gene TRBJ1-1, with D uncertain. This CDR3 spans 14 amino acids. Germline V CDR1 and CDR2: LNHDA, SQIVND (reference sequence). The ends were cut back, 3 bases at V and 1 base at J, with 9 bases in the middle.

In its sample, this clone was seen a few times. The genes are TRBV19 and TRBJ2-7; 11 bases fit TRBD2. Germline CDR1 and CDR2: LNHDA and SQIVND (reference sequence). V was clipped by 5 bases and J by 0 bases; unmatched bases: 3. CDR3 size: 15 residues. The CDR3 sequence is CASSVLAGGSYEQYF. In DNA form, the CDR3 reads TGTGCCAGTAGTGTTCTAGCGGGAGGCTCCTACGAGCAGTACTTC.

The J gene is TRBJ1-1, the V gene TRBV7-3; D is undetermined. The CDR3 sequence is 13 residues long. CDR1 and CDR2 (germline): SGHTA, FQGTGA. Trimming shortened V by 2 bases and J by 1 base, and 5 bases separated the two germline ends. CDR3 sequence: CASSLQPNTEAFF. DNA for the CDR3: TGTGCCAGCAGCTTACAGCCGAACACTGAAGCTTTCTTT.